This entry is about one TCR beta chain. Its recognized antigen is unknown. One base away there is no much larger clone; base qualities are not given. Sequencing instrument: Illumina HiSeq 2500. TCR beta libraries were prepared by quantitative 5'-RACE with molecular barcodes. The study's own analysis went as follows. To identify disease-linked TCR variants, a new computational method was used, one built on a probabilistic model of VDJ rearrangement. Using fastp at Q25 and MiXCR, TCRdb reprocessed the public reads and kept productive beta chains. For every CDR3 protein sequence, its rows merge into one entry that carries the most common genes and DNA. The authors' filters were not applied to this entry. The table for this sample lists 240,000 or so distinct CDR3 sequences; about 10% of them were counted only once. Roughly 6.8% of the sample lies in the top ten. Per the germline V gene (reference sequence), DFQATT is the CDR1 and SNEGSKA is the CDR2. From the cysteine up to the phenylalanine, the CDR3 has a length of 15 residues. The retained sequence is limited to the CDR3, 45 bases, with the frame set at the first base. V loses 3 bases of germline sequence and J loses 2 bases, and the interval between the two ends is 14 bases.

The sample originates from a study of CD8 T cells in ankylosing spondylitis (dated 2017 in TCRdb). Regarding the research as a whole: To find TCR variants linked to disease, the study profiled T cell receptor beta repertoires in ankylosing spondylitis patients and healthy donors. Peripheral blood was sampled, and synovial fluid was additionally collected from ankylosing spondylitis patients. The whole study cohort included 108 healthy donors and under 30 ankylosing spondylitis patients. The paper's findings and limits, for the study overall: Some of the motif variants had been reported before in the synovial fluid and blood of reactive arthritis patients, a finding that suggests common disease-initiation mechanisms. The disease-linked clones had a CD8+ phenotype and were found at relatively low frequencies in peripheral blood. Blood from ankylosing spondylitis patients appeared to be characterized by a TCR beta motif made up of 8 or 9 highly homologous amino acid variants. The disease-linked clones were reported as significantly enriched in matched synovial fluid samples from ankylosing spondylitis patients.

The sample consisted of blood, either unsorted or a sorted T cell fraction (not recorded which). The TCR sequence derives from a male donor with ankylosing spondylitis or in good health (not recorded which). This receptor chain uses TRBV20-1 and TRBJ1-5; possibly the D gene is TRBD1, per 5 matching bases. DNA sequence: TGCAGTGCTAGTAGGGGCAGTGTGGGCAATCAGCCCCAGCATTTT. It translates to CSASRGSVGNQPQHF.